Below are 4 T cell receptor beta chains sequenced from a single sample in a study of cytomegalovirus exposure and HLA in healthy donors. Assay used: immunoSEQ multiplex PCR; TCRdb lists only in-frame clones, some missing. The sample holds fewer than 250,000 clones; less than 90% are singletons and the top ten take 5.5% to 7%. The specimen sequenced was PBMCs. The receptors were sampled from a young woman in good health and CMV-seronegative.

This chain uses TRBV6-1 with TRBJ2-7; TRBD1 or TRBD2 may be the D gene (6 bases each). Germline V gives CDR1 MNHNS, CDR2 SASEGT. The CDR3 runs 14 residues. With 1 base removed from V and 6 bases from J, the gap between germline ends came to 13 bases. CDR3 sequence (DNA): TGTGCCAGCAGTGAAGGGGTCAGGGGAGGCGAGCAGTACTTC. It encodes CASSEGVRGGEQYF.

CDR3 in amino acids: CASSLDRRGTEAFF. CDR3 nucleotide sequence: TGTGCCAGCAGTTTAGACAGGCGAGGAACTGAAGCTTTCTTT. V usage is TRBV27 and J usage is TRBJ1-1; D perhaps matches TRBD1 (6 bases). The CDR3 extends over 14 amino acids. The germline V gene has CDR1 MNHEY and CDR2 SMNVEV (reference sequence). Between the trimmed V and J ends, which lost 2 bases and 5 bases, there was a span of 12 bases.

The chain links TRBV5-1 to TRBJ1-4, with D unresolved. This CDR3 region has 14 residues. V was clipped by 0 bases and J by 10 bases, with 13 bases between them. The V gene's germline CDR1 is SGHRS and CDR2 YFSETQ. CDR3 sequence: CASSLASLSGKLFF. The CDR3, as DNA: TGCGCCAGCAGCTTGGCATCGCTTTCTGGAAAACTGTTTTTT.

CDR3 nucleotide sequence: TGTGCCAGCAGTGAAGTTCGCGGGGCGGCAAACACTGAAGCTTTCTTT. Translated: CASSEVRGAANTEAFF. The chain joins TRBV6-1 to TRBJ1-1; maybe TRBD1 (5 bases). CDR3 length: 16 residues. Germline V lookup: CDR1 MNHNS, CDR2 SASEGT. Trimming shortened V by 1 base and J by 2 bases, and 14 bases separated the two germline ends.